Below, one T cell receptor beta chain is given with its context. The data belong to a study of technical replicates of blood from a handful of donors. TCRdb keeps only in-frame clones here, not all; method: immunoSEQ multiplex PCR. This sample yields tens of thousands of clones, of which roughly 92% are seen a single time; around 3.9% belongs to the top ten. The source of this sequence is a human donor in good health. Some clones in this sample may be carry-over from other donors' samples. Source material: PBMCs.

In DNA form, the CDR3 reads TGTGCCAGCAGGAAACTAGCGGGGATCCAAGAGACCCAGTACTTC. Translated, it gives CASRKLAGIQETQYF. The V call is TRBV6-5, the J call TRBJ2-5; TRBD2 aligns across 10 bases. CDR3 length equals 15 residues. V was pared by 6 bases and J by 1 base, with 5 bases of the junction left unmatched. Germline CDR1 is MNHEY and CDR2 is SVGAGI.